Following are 11 T cell receptor beta chains from one sample sequenced in a study of T cells in Graves' hyperthyroidism and ophthalmopathy. What was amplified from RNA transcripts were TCR beta CDR3 regions. The TCR CDR3 was amplified in a first-round RT-PCR using the HTBI primer set. TCRdb reprocessed the multiplex PCR reads with MiXCR, giving one entry per CDR3 protein. The profile shows 500,000 to 650,000 distinct CDR3 sequences, 20% of them singletons. What was sequenced was blood. The receptors stem from a man between 40 and 49 years old with Graves' ophthalmopathy.

This clonotype was recorded a few times. This chain links TRBV18 with TRBJ1-5; no reliable D call. The V gene's germline CDR1 is KGHSH and CDR2 LQKENI. V was clipped by 3 bases and J by 5 bases, with 8 bases between them. The length of the CDR3 is 13 residues. The CDR3 here is CASSPLGYQPQHF. The DNA of the CDR3 is TGTGCCAGCTCACCGCTAGGGTATCAGCCCCAGCATTTT.

Many counts were recorded for this clonotype. This sequence joins TRBV5-6 and TRBJ2-7, with D perhaps matching TRBD1 (6 bases). V lost 4 bases, J lost 3 bases, and 14 bases lay in between. In germline, CDR1 is SGHDT, CDR2 YYEEEE. The CDR3 length is 14 residues. The CDR3 loop reads CASSPKDSYYEQYF. The CDR3 region has the DNA TGTGCCAGCAGCCCAAAGGACAGTTACTACGAGCAGTACTTC. The whole variable domain, remainder taken from reference TRBV5-6 and TRBJ2-7, is DAGVTQSPTHLIKTRGQQVTLRCSPKSGHDTVSWYQQALGQGPQFIFQYYEEEERQRGNFPDRFSGHQFPNYSSELNVNALLLGDSALYLCASSPKDSYYEQYFGPGTRLTVT.

The chain couples TRBV6-1 to TRBJ1-4; D gene ambiguous. From germline, CDR1 is MNHNS and CDR2 SASEGT. This CDR3 has 13 residues. With 10 bases removed from V and 7 bases from J, the gap between germline ends came to 16 bases. CDR3 nucleotides: TGTGCCACCCTCGACCCGCCGGGTGAAAAACTGTTTTTT. Amino acids: CATLDPPGEKLFF.

About this clonotype: This may come from a read error, since a much larger clone is one base off. The J gene is TRBJ2-1, the V gene TRBV2; unclear D gene. Per the germline V gene, CDR1 is SNHLY and CDR2 is FYNNEI. V lost 6 bases to trimming and J lost 2 bases, with 8 bases between them. The CDR3 runs to 13 residues. The CDR3 sequence: CASRDHAYNEQFF. The CDR3 DNA reads as TGTGCCAGCAGAGATCACGCCTACAATGAGCAGTTCTTC.

As concerns this clonotype: A much larger clone sits a single nucleotide away, making a read error possible. This sequence joins TRBV4-2 and TRBJ2-2; D not resolved. This CDR3 contains 11 residues. Trimming shortened V by 4 bases and J by 7 bases, and 4 bases separated the two germline ends. CDR1 and CDR2 (germline): LGHNA, YNFKEQ. CDR3 in amino acids: CASSRDGELFF. The CDR3 DNA reads as TGTGCCAGCAGCCGCGACGGGGAGCTGTTTTTT.

The rearrangement uses TRBV5-8 and TRBJ1-1; D remains ambiguous. V was shortened by 0 bases and J by 11 bases, with 20 bases between the two germline ends. This CDR3 region has 15 residues. Per germline, CDR1 SGHTS and CDR2 YDEGEE. Here the CDR3 DNA reads TGTGCCAGCAGCTTGGCCCCTGGTCCGGTGGTGAAGGCTTTCTTT. This encodes CASSLAPGPVVKAFF.

The genes are TRBV29-1 and TRBJ2-4; D unresolved. In germline, CDR1 is SQVTM, CDR2 ANQGSEA. The CDR3 contains 14 residues. Trimming pared 4 bases from V and 3 bases from J, leaving 13 bases between. The CDR3 DNA reads TGCAGCGTTGCAACAGAGACGGTCAAAAACATTCAGTACTTC. Translation: CSVATETVKNIQYF.

This clonotype occurred many times. V gene TRBV3-1 combines with J gene TRBJ2-7; D remains unclear. This CDR3 comprises 15 residues. Germline values: CDR1 LGHDT, CDR2 YNNKEL (reference sequence). Trimming stripped 3 bases from V and 2 bases from J, with 14 bases between. This CDR3 is CASSQSGSSPYEQYF. Written as DNA, the CDR3 is TGTGCCAGCAGCCAGTCCGGGTCGTCCCCCTACGAGCAGTACTTC.

This clonotype has more than one count but fewer than ten. The rearrangement links TRBV28 to TRBJ2-3; D uncertain. Trimming stripped 5 bases from V and 3 bases from J, with 12 bases between. The CDR3 length is 14 residues. CDR1 is MDHEN and CDR2 is SYDVKM in the germline V gene. The CDR3 sequence: CASSPPPVTDTQYF. The CDR3 nucleotides read TGTGCCAGCAGTCCCCCCCCTGTGACAGATACGCAGTATTTT.

This chain joins TRBV6-1 and TRBJ2-7; TRBD1 agrees at 7 bases. The CDR3 has 14 residues. Germline V CDR1 and CDR2: MNHNS, SASEGT. V was clipped by 4 bases and J by 3 bases; unmatched bases: 6. DNA for the CDR3: TGTGCCAGCAGTGCGGGACAGAATTTCTACGAGCAGTACTTC. It codes for CASSAGQNFYEQYF.

This clonotype was found a few times. The chain is built from TRBV5-4 and TRBJ2-1; 10 nucleotides align to TRBD2. Germline CDR1 reads SGHNT; CDR2 reads YYREEE (reference sequence). The CDR3 covers 14 residues. The V and J ends lost 0 bases and 9 bases, in that order; junction bases with no gene match: 3. Written as DNA, the CDR3 is TGTGCCAGCAGCTTGGCTAGCGGGAGAAGTGAGCAGTTCTTC. Translated, it gives CASSLASGRSEQFF.